This T cell receptor beta chain was recorded in a study of control samples from healthy donors and cancer patients. This CDR3 is built from 14 residues. CDR1 is MNHEY, CDR2 SVGAGI, per germline. V lost 3 bases to trimming and J lost 6 bases, with 11 bases between them. TCRdb keeps only in-frame clones here, not all; method: immunoSEQ multiplex PCR. Of 150,000 to 180,000 clones listed, approximately 94% were seen once; the top ten hold 5.7%. The sequence derives from a man aged 40-50 years in good health. J is TRBJ1-4 and V is TRBV6-5; perhaps TRBD1 as D (5 bases). Sequenced: blood. CDR3 sequence (DNA): TGTGCCAGCAGTTATTATGGAGGGGATGAAAAACTGTTTTTT. As protein: CASSYYGGDEKLFF.